This is a list of T cell receptor beta chains from one sample in a study of T cells after posttransplantation cyclophosphamide. Clones were read by immunoSEQ multiplex PCR, and TCRdb kept only the in-frame ones, dropping some. Among a few thousand clones listed, about three fifths were seen once. Sequencing used PBMCs, obtained 30 days after allogeneic stem cell transplant with posttransplant cyclophosphamide. These receptors were collected from a male patient between 60 and 69 years old who received an allogeneic stem cell transplant from a related donor and was CMV-positive. Some T cells may possibly be graft donor cells. The CDR3 runs from the conserved cysteine through the conserved F or W. D genes are given only for firm matches. The size field is filled for only some rows; it gives once, few, many or a size class.

d_call	clone_size	j_call	v_call	cdr3_nt	cdr3_aa
.	once	TRBJ1-5	TRBV7-2	TGTGCCAGCAGCCCCGGCTACCAGCGGCCCCAGCATTTT	CASSPGYQRPQHF
TRBD1	.	TRBJ2-5	TRBV7-6	TGTGCCAGCAGCTTGGGACAGCTTCAAGAGACCCAGTACTTC	CASSLGQLQETQYF
.	.	TRBJ2-5	TRBV5-1	TGCGCCAGCAGCTTTACGACTGCAGGGGAAGAGACCCAGTACTTC	CASSFTTAGEETQYF
.	.	TRBJ2-7	TRBV9	TGTGCCAGCAGCCCCGACGGGGACTTCTACGAGCAGTACTTC	CASSPDGDFYEQYF
.	.	TRBJ1-4	TRBV6-5	TGTGCCAGCAGTGCCCTAACGGGGGAAAAACTGTTTTTT	CASSALTGEKLFF
TRBD2	few	TRBJ2-3	TRBV10-3	TGTGCCATCAGTGATGTAGCGGGGGACACAGATACGCAGTATTTT	CAISDVAGDTDTQYF
.	.	TRBJ2-3	TRBV4-1	TGCGCCAGCAGCCAAACCCTAATCCGAGATACGCAGTATTTT	CASSQTLIRDTQYF
.	.	TRBJ1-2	TRBV7-9	TGTGCCAGCAGCGGGGGGGGGACGGGGATGAATGGCTACACCTTC	CASSGGGTGMNGYTF
TRBD1	.	TRBJ1-4	TRBV6-5	TGTGCCAGCAGTTGGACAGGGGGCGCTGAAAAACTGTTTTTT	CASSWTGGAEKLFF
TRBD1	.	TRBJ2-4	TRBV7-9	TGTGCCAGCAGGAAGACAGGGGACACCAAAAACATTCAGTACTTC	CASRKTGDTKNIQYF
TRBD1	.	TRBJ2-2	TRBV11-3	TGTGCCAGCAGGGAGGACAGGGTGGTGACCGGGGAGCTGTTTTTT	CASREDRVVTGELFF
TRBD1	.	TRBJ1-5	TRBV29-1	TGCAGCGGAAGCAGGGGGTTGAATCAGCCCCAGCATTTT	CSGSRGLNQPQHF
TRBD1	.	TRBJ2-6	TRBV5-1	TGCGCCAGCAGCTGGTTACAGGGGACTGGGGCCAACGTCCTGACTTTC	CASSWLQGTGANVLTF
.	.	TRBJ1-5	TRBV15	TGTGCCACCAGCAGAGATAACTCATATCAGCCCCAGCATTTT	CATSRDNSYQPQHF
TRBD2	.	TRBJ2-7	TRBV11-3	TGTGCCAGCAGCGTATCCGGGACTAGCGGTCCCTACGAGCAGTACTTC	CASSVSGTSGPYEQYF
TRBD1	medium-sized	TRBJ2-7	TRBV7-9	TGTGCCAGCAGCTTAAGGGGGCTTACCTACGAGCAGTACTTC	CASSLRGLTYEQYF
.	.	TRBJ2-1	TRBV7-3	TGTGCCAGCAGCTTAAGCGGGACCTACAATGAGCAGTTCTTC	CASSLSGTYNEQFF
.	.	TRBJ2-2	TRBV5-1	TGCGCCAGCAGCTTCAGGAGACAGATCAACACCGGGGAGCTGTTTTTT	CASSFRRQINTGELFF
.	.	TRBJ2-4	TRBV7-9	TGTGCCAGCAGCTTAGCTGGGGACTTGGTCAAAAACATTCAGTACTTC	CASSLAGDLVKNIQYF
.	.	TRBJ2-7	TRBV6-1	TGTGCCAGCAGAGGGGAACAGGTTTGGACCGAGCAGTACTTC	CASRGEQVWTEQYF
TRBD2	.	TRBJ2-1	TRBV7-8	TGTGCCAGCAGCCAAAACTTAGCGGGAGGATTCGGGAAGTTCTTC	CASSQNLAGGFGKFF
.	.	TRBJ2-1	TRBV19	TGTGCCAGTAGTTTCAGTGGCTTCGGGGCGGGGGAGCAGTTCTTC	CASSFSGFGAGEQFF